This T cell receptor (beta chain) was retrieved from a study of CD8 T cells in ankylosing spondylitis. Findings and limits, study-wide: Several of the motif variants were reported before in synovial fluid and blood from reactive arthritis. Those disease-linked clones were CD8+; they were also relatively rare in peripheral blood. According to the report, clones linked to the disease were significantly enriched in matched synovial fluid samples taken from ankylosing spondylitis patients. A motif in TCR beta, a set of roughly 8 highly homologous variants, appeared characteristic of ankylosing spondylitis blood.

With respect to this clonotype: The antigen is unknown.

Making the TCR beta libraries involved quantitative 5'-RACE with molecular barcodes. TCRdb redid the calling of the 5' RACE reads with MiXCR, one entry per CDR3 protein. Of a few hundred thousand distinct CDR3 sequences in the sample, under 25% were seen once. Sample: blood, either unsorted or a sorted T cell fraction (not recorded which). This clonotype originated in a male donor with ankylosing spondylitis.

CDR3 residues: CASSLAPFSRGETQYF. Written as DNA, the CDR3 is TGCGCCAGCAGCTTGGCCCCCTTTAGCAGGGGCGAGACCCAGTACTTC. The chain joins TRBV5-1 to TRBJ2-5; D is possibly TRBD1 (6 bases). V gave up 0 bases and J gave up 5 bases, with 17 bases separating them. CDR1 and CDR2 (germline): SGHRS, YFSETQ. This CDR3 contains 16 residues.